What follows describes a single T cell receptor (beta chain). The antigen remains undetermined. This CDR3 has 15 amino acids. The germline CDR1 and CDR2 sequences are KGHSH and LQKENI. V trimming: 6 bases; J trimming: 8 bases; junction bases outside the gene matches: 15. TCRdb's table, derived via immunoSEQ multiplex PCR, lists solely in-frame clones and lacks some. This table has around 120,000 clones, roughly 88% appearing once. This sample is drawn from a study of T cell responses to AZD1222 COVID-19 vaccine. Study background: Analyses pooled second doses at about 4 or about 12 weeks.

Whole-study findings and limits: Unmutated variant regions are reportedly the target of nearly half of TCRs that are spike-specific. The repertoires were collected only after the peak T cell response. Donors were largely white British and mainly female; clonal diversity was possibly underestimated.

The receptor was derived from an adult in good health. Sequencing was performed on peripheral blood, taken on day 0 of AZD1222 vaccination. The rearrangement uses TRBV18 and TRBJ1-2, with TRBD1 matching over 7 bases. The CDR3 coding sequence is TGTGCCAGCTCTCCTACCGAGAGACAGGGTGGCGGCTACACCTTC. This translates into CASSPTERQGGGYTF.